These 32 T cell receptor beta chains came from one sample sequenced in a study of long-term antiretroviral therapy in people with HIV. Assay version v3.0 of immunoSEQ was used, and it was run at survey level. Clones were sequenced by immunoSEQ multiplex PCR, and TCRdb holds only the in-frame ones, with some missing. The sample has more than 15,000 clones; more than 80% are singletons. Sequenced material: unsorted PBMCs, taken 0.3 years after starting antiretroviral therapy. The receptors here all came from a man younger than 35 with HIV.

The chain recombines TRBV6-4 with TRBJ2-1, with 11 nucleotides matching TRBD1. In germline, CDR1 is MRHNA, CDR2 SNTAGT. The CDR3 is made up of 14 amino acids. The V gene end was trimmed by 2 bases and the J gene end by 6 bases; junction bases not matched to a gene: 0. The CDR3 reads CASSDGTGGNEQFF. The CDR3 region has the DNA TGTGCCAGCAGTGACGGGACAGGGGGCAATGAGCAGTTCTTC.

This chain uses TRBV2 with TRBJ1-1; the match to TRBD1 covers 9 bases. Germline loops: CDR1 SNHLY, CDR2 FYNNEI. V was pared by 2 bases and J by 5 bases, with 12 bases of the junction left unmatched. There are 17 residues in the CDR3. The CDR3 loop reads CASSEYLGQGVSTEAFF. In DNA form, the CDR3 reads TGTGCCAGCAGTGAATATTTGGGACAGGGCGTTTCTACTGAAGCTTTCTTT.

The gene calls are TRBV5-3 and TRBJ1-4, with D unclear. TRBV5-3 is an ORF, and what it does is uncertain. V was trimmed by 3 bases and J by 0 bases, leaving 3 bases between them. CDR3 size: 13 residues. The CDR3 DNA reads TGTGCCAGAAGCTGGCCAACTAATGAAAAACTGTTTTTT. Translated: CARSWPTNEKLFF.

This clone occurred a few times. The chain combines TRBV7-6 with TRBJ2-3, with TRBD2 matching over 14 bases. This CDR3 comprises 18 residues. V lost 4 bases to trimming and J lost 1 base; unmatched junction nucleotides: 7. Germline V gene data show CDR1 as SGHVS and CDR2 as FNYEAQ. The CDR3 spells CASSSRLAGGPGTDTQYF. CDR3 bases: TGTGCCAGCAGCTCTAGACTAGCGGGGGGGCCCGGCACAGATACGCAGTATTTT.

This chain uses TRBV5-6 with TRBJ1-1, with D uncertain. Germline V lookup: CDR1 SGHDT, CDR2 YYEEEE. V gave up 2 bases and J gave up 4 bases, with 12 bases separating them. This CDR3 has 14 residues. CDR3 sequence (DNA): TGTGCCAGCAGCTTTGGTCTATCGGGCACTGAAGCTTTCTTT. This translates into CASSFGLSGTEAFF. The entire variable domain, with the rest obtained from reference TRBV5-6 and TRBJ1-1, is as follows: DAGVTQSPTHLIKTRGQQVTLRCSPKSGHDTVSWYQQALGQGPQFIFQYYEEEERQRGNFPDRFSGHQFPNYSSELNVNALLLGDSALYLCASSFGLSGTEAFFGQGTRLTVV.

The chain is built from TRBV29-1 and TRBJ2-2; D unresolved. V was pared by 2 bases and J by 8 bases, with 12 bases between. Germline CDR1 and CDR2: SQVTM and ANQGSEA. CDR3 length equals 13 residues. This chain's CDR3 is CSVERPPGGELFF. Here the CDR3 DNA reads TGCAGCGTTGAAAGACCCCCCGGGGGGGAGCTGTTTTTT.

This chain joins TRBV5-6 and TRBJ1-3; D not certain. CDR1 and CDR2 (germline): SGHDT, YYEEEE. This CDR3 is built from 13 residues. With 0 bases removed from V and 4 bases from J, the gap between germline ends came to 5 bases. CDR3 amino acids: CASSLATGNTIYF. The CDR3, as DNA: TGTGCCAGCAGCTTGGCTACAGGAAACACCATATATTTT.

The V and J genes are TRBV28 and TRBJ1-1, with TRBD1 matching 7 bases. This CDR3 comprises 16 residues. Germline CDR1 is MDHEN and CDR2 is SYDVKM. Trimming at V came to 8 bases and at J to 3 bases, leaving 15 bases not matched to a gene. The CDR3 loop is CASPGQNLPWDTEAFF. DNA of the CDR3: TGTGCCAGCCCGGGACAGAATCTACCCTGGGACACTGAAGCTTTCTTT.

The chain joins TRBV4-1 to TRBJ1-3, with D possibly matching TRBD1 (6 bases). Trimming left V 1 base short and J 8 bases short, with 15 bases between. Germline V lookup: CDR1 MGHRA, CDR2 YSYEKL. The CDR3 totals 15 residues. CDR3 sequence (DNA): TGCGCCAGCAGCCAAGCTACAGGGACGGTGGACACCATATATTTT. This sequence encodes CASSQATGTVDTIYF.

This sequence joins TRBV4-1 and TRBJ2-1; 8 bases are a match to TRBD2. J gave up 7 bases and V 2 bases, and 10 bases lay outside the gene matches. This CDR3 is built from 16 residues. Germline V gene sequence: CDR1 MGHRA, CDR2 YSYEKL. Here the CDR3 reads CASSQLSGVGGNEQFF. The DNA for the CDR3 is TGCGCCAGCAGCCAACTTAGCGGGGTCGGAGGTAATGAGCAGTTCTTC.

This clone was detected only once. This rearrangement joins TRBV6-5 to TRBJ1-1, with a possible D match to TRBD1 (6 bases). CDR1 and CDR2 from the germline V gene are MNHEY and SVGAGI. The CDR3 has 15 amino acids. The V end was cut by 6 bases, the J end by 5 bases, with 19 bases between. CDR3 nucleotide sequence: TGTGCCAGCAGCCTTACCACAGGGCTTAAGACTGAAGCTTTCTTT. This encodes CASSLTTGLKTEAFF.

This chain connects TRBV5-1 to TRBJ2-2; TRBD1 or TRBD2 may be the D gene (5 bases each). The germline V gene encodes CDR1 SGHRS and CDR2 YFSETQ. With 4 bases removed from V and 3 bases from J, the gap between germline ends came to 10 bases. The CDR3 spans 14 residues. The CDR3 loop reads CASSRDPYTGELFF. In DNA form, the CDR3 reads TGCGCCAGCAGCCGGGACCCCTACACCGGGGAGCTGTTTTTT.

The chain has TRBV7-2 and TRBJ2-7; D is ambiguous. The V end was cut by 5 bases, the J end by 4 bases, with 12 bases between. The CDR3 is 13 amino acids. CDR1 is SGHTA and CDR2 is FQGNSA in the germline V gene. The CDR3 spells CASSQYTQYEQYF. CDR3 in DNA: TGTGCCAGCAGCCAATATACACAATACGAGCAGTACTTC.

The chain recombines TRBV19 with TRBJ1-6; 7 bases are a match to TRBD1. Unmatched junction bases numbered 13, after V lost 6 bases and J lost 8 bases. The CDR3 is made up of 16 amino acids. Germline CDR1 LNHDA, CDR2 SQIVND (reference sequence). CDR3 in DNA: TGTGCCAGTAGGACAGGGCTTTACCCCGATTATTCACCCCTCCACTTT. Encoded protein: CASRTGLYPDYSPLHF.

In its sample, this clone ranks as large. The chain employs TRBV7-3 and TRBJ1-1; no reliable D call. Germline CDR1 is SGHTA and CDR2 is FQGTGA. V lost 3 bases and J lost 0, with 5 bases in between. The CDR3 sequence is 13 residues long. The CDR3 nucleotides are TGTGCCAGCAGCTTTAGGGTGAACACTGAAGCTTTCTTT. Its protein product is CASSFRVNTEAFF.

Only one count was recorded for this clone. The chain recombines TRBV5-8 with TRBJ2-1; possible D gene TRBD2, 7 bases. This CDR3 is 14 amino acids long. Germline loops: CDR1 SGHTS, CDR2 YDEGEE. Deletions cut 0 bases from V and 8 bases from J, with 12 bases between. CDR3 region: CASSLGGGADEQFF. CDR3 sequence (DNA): TGTGCCAGCAGCTTGGGAGGGGGGGCTGATGAGCAGTTCTTC.

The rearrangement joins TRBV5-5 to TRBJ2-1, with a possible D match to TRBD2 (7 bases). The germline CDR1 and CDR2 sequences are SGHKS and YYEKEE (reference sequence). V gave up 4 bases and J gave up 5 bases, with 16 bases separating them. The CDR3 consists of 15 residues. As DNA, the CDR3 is TGTGCCAGCAGCCGCGTGGGGGGGCCTAACAATGAGCAGTTCTTC. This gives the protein CASSRVGGPNNEQFF.

For the CDR3, the DNA is TGTGCCAGCAGTCGCCCCGATTCGGGTACTCAAGAGACCCAGTACTTC. Translating gives CASSRPDSGTQETQYF. The chain recombines TRBV28 with TRBJ2-5; D not resolved. This CDR3 has 16 residues. Germline lookup yields CDR1 MDHEN and CDR2 SYDVKM. V gave up 5 bases and J gave up 2 bases, with 18 bases separating them. Variable domain in full (rest from reference TRBV28 and TRBJ2-5): DVKVTQSSRYLVKRTGEKVFLECVQDMDHENMFWYRQDPGLGLRLIYFSYDVKMKEKGDIPEGYSVSREKKERFSLILESASTNQTSMYLCASSRPDSGTQETQYFGPGTRLLVL.

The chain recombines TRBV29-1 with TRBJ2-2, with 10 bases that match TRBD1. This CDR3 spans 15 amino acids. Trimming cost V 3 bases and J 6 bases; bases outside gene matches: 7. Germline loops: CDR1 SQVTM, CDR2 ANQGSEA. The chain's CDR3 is CSVDTGTGESGELFF. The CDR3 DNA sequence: TGCAGCGTTGATACCGGGACAGGGGAATCCGGGGAGCTGTTTTTT.

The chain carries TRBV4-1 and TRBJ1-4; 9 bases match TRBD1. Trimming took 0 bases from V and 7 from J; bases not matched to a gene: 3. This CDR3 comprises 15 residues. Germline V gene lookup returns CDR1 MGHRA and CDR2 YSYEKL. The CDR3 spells CASSQEQGASEKLFF. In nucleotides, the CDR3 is TGCGCCAGCAGCCAAGAACAGGGGGCGAGTGAAAAACTGTTTTTT.

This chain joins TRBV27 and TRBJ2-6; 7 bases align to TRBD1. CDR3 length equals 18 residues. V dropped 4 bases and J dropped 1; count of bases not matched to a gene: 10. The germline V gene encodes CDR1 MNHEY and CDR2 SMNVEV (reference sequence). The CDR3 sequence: CASSSSGGSWSGANVLTF. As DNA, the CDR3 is TGTGCCAGCAGTTCATCAGGGGGAAGTTGGTCTGGGGCCAACGTCCTGACTTTC. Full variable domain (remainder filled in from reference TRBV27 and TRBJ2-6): EAQVTQNPRYLITVTGKKLTVTCSQNMNHEYMSWYRQDPGLGLRQIYYSMNVEVTDKGDVPEGYKVSRKEKRNFPLILESPSPNQTSLYFCASSSSGGSWSGANVLTFGAGSRLTVL.

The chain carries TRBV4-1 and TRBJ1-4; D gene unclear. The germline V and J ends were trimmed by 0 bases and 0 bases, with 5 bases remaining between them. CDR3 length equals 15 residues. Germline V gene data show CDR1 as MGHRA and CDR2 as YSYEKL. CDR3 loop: CASSQDHTTNEKLFF. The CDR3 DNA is TGCGCCAGCAGCCAAGATCATACAACTAATGAAAAACTGTTTTTT.

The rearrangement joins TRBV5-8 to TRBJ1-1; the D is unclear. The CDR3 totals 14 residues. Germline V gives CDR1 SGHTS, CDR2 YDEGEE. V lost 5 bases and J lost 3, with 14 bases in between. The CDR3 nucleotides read TGTGCCAGCAGGCTTCCGAGGGAGGACACTGAAGCTTTCTTT. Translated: CASRLPREDTEAFF. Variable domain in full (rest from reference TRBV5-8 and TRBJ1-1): EAGVTQSPTHLIKTRGQQATLRCSPISGHTSVYWYQQALGLGLQFLLWYDEGEERNRGNFPPRFSGRQFPNYSSELNVNALELEDSALYLCASRLPREDTEAFFGQGTRLTVV.

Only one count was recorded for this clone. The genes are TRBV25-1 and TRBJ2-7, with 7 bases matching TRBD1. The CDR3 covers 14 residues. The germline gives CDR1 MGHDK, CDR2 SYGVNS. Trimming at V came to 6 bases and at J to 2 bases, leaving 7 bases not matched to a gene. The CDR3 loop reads CASRGQPTTYEQYV. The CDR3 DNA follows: TGTGCCAGCAGGGGACAGCCGACCACCTACGAGCAGTACGTC.

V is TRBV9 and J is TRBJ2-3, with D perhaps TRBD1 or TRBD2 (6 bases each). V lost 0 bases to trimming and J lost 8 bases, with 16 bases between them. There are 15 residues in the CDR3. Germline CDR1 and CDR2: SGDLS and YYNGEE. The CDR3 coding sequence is TGTGCCAGCAGCGTAGGGGAGTGGGGGGCGCTTACGCAGTATTTT. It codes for CASSVGEWGALTQYF.

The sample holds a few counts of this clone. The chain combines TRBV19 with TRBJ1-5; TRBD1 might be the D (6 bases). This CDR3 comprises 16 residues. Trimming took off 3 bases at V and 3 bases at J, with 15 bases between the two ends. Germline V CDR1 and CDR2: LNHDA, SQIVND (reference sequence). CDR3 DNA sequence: TGTGCCAGTAGTATTGGGGGGGCGAAGGCCAATCAGCCCCAGCATTTT. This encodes CASSIGGAKANQPQHF. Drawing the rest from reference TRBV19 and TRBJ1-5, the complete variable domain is DGGITQSPKYLFRKEGQNVTLSCEQNLNHDAMYWYRQDPGQGLRLIYYSQIVNDFQKGDIAEGYSVSREKKESFPLTVTSAQKNPTAFYLCASSIGGAKANQPQHFGDGTRLSIL.

DNA for the CDR3: TGTGCCAGCCGGCTACTTTCAGCAGATACGCAGTATTTT. Its translation is CASRLLSADTQYF. The J gene is TRBJ2-3, the V gene TRBV6-5, with D uncertain. V was clipped by 8 bases and J by 4 bases, with 13 bases between them. CDR1 and CDR2 from the germline V gene are MNHEY and SVGAGI. This CDR3 region has 13 residues.

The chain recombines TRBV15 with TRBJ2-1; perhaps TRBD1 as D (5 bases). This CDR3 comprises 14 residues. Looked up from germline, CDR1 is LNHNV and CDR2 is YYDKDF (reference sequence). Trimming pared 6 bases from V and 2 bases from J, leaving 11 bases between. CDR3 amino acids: CATRGLGPYNEQFF. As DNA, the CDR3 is TGTGCCACCAGGGGTTTGGGGCCCTACAATGAGCAGTTCTTC.

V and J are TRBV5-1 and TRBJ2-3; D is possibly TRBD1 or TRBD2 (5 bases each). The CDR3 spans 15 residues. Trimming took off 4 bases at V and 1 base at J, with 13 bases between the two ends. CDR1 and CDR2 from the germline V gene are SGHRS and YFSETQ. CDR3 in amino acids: CASSDGTGGTDTQYF. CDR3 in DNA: TGCGCCAGCAGCGACGGGACGGGCGGCACAGATACGCAGTATTTT.

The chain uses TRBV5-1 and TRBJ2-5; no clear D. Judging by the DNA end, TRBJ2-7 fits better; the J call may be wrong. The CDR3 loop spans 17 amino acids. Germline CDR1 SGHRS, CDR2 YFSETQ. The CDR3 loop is CASSSDPIEAVSYEQYF. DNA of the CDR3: TGCGCCAGCAGCTCTGACCCGATCGAGGCCGTTTCCTACGAGCAGTACTTC.

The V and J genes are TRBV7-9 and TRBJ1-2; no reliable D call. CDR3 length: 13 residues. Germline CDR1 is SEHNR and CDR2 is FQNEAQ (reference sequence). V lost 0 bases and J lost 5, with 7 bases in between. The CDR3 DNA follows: TGTGCCAGCAGCTTAGCAGAACGTTATGGCTACACCTTC. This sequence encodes CASSLAERYGYTF.

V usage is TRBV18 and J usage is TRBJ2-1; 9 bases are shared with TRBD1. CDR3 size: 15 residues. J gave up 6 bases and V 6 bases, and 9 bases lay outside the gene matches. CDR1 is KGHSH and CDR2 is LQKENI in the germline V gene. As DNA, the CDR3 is TGTGCCAGCTCCCTGATGGGACAGGGATTCAATGAGCAGTTCTTC. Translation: CASSLMGQGFNEQFF. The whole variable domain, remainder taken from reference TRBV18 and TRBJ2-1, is NAGVMQNPRHLVRRRGQEARLRCSPMKGHSHVYWYRQLPEEGLKFMVYLQKENIIDESGMPKERFSAEFPKEGPSILRIQQVVRGDSAAYFCASSLMGQGFNEQFFGPGTRLTVL.